The clone carrying this T cell receptor beta chain was detected a few times. Its antigen remains unknown. The sample belongs to a study of shared clonotypes between healthy human individuals. General study findings and limits: Even with large depth, rarefaction showed that sorted-subset sequencing was incomplete. Unshared clonotypes carried lower generation probabilities than those common to all four donors.

At deep level, the assay was performed. For each subset, genomic DNA was distributed in equal portions over several immunoSEQ plates. Clones were read by immunoSEQ multiplex PCR, and TCRdb kept only the in-frame ones, dropping some. Found here are approximately 1,000,000 clones, approximately 80% of them singletons; the top ten hold 0.5% to 0.6%. This TCR came from a young man in good health. Some clones in this sample may be carry-over from other donors' samples. Sequencing was done on a sample of memory CD4+ T cells from PBMCs. Subset described: CD45RA-negative fraction.

The CDR3 nucleotides read TGCAGCGTTTTTAAGGGGGCCACTGAAGCTTTCTTT. It codes for CSVFKGATEAFF. The chain joins TRBV29-1 to TRBJ1-1; 7 bases are a match to TRBD1. With 5 bases clipped from V and 4 bases from J, the junction kept 4 bases outside the gene matches. This CDR3 has 12 residues. Per germline, CDR1 SQVTM and CDR2 ANQGSEA.